This TCR beta chain was obtained from a study of shared clonotypes between healthy human individuals. Study summary: Aged between 18 and 49, the donors were a couple of women and a few men. Study results and limitations: Sampling included only blood; tissue repertoires likely differ. The authors expected sequencing depth to affect clonotype sharing among donors.

Generated by immunoSEQ multiplex PCR, the TCRdb table keeps only in-frame clones and is missing some. This table holds about 2.3 million clones, roughly 92% found once. J lost 0 bases, V lost 5 bases, and 2 bases had no gene match. Germline V gives CDR1 ENHRY, CDR2 SYGVKD. This CDR3 contains 15 residues. Details on this clone: Its antigen is still unknown.

Sequenced sample: naive CD4+ T cells from PBMCs. Documented subset: CD45RA+ positively selected. The TCR comes from a man younger than 35 in good health. Some clones in this sample may be carry-over from other donors' samples. This sequence joins TRBV10-3 and TRBJ1-5, with 9 bases aligning to TRBD1. The CDR3 bases are TGTGCCATCAGTTGGACAGGGGATAGCAATCAGCCCCAGCATTTT. Protein product: CAISWTGDSNQPQHF.